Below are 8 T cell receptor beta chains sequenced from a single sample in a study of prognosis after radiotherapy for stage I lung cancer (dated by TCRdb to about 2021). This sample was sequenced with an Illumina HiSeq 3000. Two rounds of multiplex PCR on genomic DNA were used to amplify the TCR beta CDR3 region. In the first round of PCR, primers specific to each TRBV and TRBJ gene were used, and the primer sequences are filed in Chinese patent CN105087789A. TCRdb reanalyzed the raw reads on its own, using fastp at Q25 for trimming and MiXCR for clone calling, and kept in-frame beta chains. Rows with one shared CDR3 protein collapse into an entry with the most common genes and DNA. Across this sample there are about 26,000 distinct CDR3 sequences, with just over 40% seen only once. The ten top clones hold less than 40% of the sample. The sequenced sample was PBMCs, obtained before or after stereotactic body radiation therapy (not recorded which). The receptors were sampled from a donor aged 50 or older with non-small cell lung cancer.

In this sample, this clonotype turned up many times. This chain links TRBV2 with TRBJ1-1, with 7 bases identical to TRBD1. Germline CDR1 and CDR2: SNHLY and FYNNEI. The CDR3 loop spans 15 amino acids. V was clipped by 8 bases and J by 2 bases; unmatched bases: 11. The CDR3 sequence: CASGRTGDFNTEAFF. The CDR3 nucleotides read TGTGCCAGCGGGAGGACAGGTGACTTTAACACTGAAGCTTTCTTT.

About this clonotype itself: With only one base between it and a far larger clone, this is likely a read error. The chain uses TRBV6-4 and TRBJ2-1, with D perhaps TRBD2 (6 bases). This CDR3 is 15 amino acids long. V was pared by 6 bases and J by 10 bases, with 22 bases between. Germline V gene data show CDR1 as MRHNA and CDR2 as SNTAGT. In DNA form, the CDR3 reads TGTGCCAGCAGCGACGCCGGGAGAGACTTCGGAGAGCAGTTCTTC. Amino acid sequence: CASSDAGRDFGEQFF.

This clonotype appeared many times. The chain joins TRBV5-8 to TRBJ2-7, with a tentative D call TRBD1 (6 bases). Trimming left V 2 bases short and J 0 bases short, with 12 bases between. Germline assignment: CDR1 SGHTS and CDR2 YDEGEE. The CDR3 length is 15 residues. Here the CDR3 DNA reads TGTGCCAGCAGCTTCCGTACAGGGAACTCCTACGAGCAGTACTTC. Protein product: CASSFRTGNSYEQYF. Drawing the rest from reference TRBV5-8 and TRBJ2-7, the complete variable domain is EAGVTQSPTHLIKTRGQQATLRCSPISGHTSVYWYQQALGLGLQFLLWYDEGEERNRGNFPPRFSGRQFPNYSSELNVNALELEDSALYLCASSFRTGNSYEQYFGPGTRLTVT.

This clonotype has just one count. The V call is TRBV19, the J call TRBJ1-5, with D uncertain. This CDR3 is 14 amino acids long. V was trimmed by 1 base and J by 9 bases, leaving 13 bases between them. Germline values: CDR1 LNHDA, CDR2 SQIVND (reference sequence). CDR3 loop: CASSIVFLRTPQHF. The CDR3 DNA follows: TGTGCCAGTAGTATAGTCTTCCTCAGGACGCCCCAGCATTTT.

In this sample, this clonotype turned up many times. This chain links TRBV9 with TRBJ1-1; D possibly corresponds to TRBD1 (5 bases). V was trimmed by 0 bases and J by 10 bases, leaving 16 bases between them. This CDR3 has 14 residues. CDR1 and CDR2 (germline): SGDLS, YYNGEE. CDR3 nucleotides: TGTGCCAGCAGCGTAGACGGGACCTCATATGGAGCTTTCTTT. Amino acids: CASSVDGTSYGAFF.

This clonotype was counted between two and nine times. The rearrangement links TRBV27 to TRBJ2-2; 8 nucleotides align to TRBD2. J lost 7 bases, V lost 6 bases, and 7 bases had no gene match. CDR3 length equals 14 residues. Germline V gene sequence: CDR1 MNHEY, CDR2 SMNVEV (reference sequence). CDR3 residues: CASRAGVWNGELFF. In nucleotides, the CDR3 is TGTGCCAGCAGAGCGGGAGTTTGGAACGGGGAGCTGTTTTTT.

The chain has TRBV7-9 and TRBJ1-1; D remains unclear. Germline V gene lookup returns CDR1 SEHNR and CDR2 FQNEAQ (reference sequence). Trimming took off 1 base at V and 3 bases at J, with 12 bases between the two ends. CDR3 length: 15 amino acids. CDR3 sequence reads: CASSLGEGADTEAFF. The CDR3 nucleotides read TGTGCCAGCAGCTTAGGGGAGGGTGCGGACACTGAAGCTTTCTTT. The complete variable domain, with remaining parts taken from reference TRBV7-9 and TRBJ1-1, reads DTGVSQNPRHKITKRGQNVTFRCDPISEHNRLYWYRQTLGQGPEFLTYFQNEAQLEKSRLLSDRFSAERPKGSFSTLEIQRTEQGDSAMYLCASSLGEGADTEAFFGQGTRLTVV.

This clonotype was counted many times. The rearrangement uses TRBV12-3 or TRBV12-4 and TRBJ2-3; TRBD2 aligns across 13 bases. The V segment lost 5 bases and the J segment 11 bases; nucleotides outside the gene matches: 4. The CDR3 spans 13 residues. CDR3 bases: TGTGCCAGCAGTCGGACTAGCGGGAGAGGGCAGTATTTT. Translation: CASSRTSGRGQYF.